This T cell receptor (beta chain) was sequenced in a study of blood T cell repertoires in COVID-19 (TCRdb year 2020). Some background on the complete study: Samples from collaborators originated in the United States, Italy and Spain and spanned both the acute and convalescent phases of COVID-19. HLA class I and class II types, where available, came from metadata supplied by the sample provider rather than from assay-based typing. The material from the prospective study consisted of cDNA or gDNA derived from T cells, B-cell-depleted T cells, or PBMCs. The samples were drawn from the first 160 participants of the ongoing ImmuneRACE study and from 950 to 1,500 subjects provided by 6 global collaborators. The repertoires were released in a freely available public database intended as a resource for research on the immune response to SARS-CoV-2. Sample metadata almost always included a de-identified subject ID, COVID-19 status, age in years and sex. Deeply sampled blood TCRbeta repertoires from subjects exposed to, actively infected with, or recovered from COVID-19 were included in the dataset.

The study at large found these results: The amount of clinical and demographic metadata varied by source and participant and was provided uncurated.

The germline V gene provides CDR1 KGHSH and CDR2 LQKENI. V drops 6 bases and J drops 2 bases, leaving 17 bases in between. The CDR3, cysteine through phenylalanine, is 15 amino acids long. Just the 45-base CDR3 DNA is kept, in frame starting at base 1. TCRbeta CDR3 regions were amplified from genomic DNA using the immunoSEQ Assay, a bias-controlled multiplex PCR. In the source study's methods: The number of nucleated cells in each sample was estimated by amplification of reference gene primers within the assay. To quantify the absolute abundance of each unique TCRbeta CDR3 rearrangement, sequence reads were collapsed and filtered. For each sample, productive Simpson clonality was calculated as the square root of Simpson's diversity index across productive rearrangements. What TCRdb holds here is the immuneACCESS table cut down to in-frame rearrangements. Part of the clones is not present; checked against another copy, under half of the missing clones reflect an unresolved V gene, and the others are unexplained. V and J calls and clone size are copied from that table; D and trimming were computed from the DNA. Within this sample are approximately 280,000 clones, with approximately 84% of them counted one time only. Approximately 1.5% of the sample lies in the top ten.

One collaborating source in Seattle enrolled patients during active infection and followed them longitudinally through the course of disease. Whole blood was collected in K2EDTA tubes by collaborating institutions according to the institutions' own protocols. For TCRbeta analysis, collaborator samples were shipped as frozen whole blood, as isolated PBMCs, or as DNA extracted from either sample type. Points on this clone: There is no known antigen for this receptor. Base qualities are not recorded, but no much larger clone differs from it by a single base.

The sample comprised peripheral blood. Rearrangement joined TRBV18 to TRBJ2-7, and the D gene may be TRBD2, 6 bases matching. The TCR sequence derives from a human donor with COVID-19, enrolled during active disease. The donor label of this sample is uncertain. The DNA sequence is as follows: TGTGCCAGCTCCTCTAGAGGGACTTCGACCTACGAGCAGTACTTC. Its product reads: CASSSRGTSTYEQYF.